Shown below are 3 T cell receptor beta chains from a single sample sequenced in a study of cytomegalovirus exposure and HLA in healthy donors. PCR employed 60 Vbeta and 13 Jbeta primers. The table came from immunoSEQ multiplex PCR; TCRdb's copy has only in-frame clones and leaves some out. The sample has approximately 180,000 clones, 70% to 85% seen once. The specimen sequenced was PBMCs. The receptors originated from a man aged 18-30 years in good health and CMV-seronegative.

This clone was detected only once. This chain joins TRBV29-1 and TRBJ2-1; D is uncertain. This CDR3 has 12 residues. Germline CDR1 and CDR2: SQVTM and ANQGSEA. With 4 bases removed from V and 9 bases from J, the gap between germline ends came to 13 bases. The DNA of the CDR3 is TGCAGCGTTGTCCCCTTATCGCGTGAGCAGTTCTTC. The encoded protein is CSVVPLSREQFF.

This chain joins TRBV18 and TRBJ2-2, with D perhaps TRBD1 (6 bases). CDR1 and CDR2 from the germline V gene are KGHSH and LQKENI. The V gene lost 3 bases and the J gene lost 0 bases, with 11 bases spanning the gap. There are 16 residues in the CDR3. The DNA for the CDR3 is TGTGCCAGCTCACCGTGGGACAACGCGAACACCGGGGAGCTGTTTTTT. Translation: CASSPWDNANTGELFF.

This chain joins TRBV6-6 and TRBJ2-7; the D gene is possibly TRBD2 (6 bases). CDR1 and CDR2 (germline): MNHNY, SVGAGI (reference sequence). The germline V and J ends were trimmed by 7 bases and 0 bases, with 10 bases remaining between them. This CDR3 has 13 residues. The CDR3 DNA follows: TGTGCCAGCAATCAGCGGGTCTCCTACGAGCAGTACTTC. This translates into CASNQRVSYEQYF.